This T cell receptor beta chain was retrieved from a study of identifying expanded T cells in peripheral blood. Study observations and caveats: About 1.2 clones differed between technical replicates, versus approximately 16 and 20 over time. Roughly 2-week clone count variance significantly increased as total template count grew.

Per the germline V gene, CDR1 is SQVTM and CDR2 is ANQGSEA. This CDR3 is built from 13 residues. The germline V and J ends were trimmed by 4 bases and 1 base, with 7 bases remaining between them. No infections or other immune events were documented during collection. As to this clone: Its antigen is as yet unknown.

Assay used: immunoSEQ multiplex PCR; TCRdb lists only in-frame clones, some missing. The table lists about 130,000 clones, approximately 86% of them singletons. The sequenced sample was blood. The origin of this receptor is a person between 18 and 69 years old in good health. This sequence joins TRBV29-1 and TRBJ2-2; TRBD1 is a possible D gene (5 bases). In nucleotides, the CDR3 is TGCAGCGTTGGTAGGGGGAACACCGGGGAGCTGTTTTTT. Translation: CSVGRGNTGELFF.